This T cell receptor beta chain came from a study of patients and donors after allogeneic stem cell transplantation. TCRdb reprocessed the RT-PCR reads via MiXCR and lists one record per CDR3 protein. The table has about 210,000 distinct CDR3 sequences, around two fifths seen once. The table lists this clonotype with a count of one. The CDR3 spans 16 residues. V was trimmed by 4 bases and J by 0 bases, leaving 15 bases between them. Germline V gene data show CDR1 as SGHRS and CDR2 as YFSETQ. The receptor was derived from a human donor who was either an allogeneic HSCT recipient or a stem cell or donor lymphocyte infusion donor (not recorded which). It is not recorded whose cells these are; they may come from a transplant donor. The chain carries TRBV5-1 and TRBJ2-3; D is undetermined. The source material was blood, either unsorted or a sorted T cell fraction (not recorded which). CDR3 amino acids: CASSQGPRGSTDTQYF. The CDR3 DNA follows: TGCGCCAGCAGCCAAGGGCCTCGAGGTAGCACAGATACGCAGTATTTT. Variable domain in full (rest from reference TRBV5-1 and TRBJ2-3): KAGVTQTPRYLIKTRGQQVTLSCSPISGHRSVSWYQQTPGQGLQFLFEYFSETQRNKGNFPGRFSGRQFSNSRSEMNVSTLELGDSALYLCASSQGPRGSTDTQYFGPGTRLTVL.